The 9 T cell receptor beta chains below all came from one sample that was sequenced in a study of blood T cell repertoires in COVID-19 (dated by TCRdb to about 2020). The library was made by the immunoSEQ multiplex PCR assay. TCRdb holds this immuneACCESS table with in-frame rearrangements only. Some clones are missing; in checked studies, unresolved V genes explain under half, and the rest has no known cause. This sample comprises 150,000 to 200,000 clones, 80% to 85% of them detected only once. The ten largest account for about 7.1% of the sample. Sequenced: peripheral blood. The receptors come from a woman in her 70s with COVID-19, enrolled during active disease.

The CDR3 reads CASSFGREGISYEQYF. CDR3 DNA: TGCGCCAGCAGCTTCGGTCGGGAGGGAATCTCCTACGAGCAGTACTTC. The genes are TRBV5-1 and TRBJ2-7; 8 nucleotides align to TRBD2. The junction had 7 bases not matched to a gene; V was cut back by 2 bases and J by 0 bases. This CDR3 region has 16 residues. The germline V gene encodes CDR1 SGHRS and CDR2 YFSETQ.

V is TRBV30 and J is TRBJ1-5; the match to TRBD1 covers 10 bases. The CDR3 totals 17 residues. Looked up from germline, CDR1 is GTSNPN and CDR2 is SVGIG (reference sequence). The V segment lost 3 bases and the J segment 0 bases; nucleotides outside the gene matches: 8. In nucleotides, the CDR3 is TGTGCCTGGAGGGGGGGGACAGGGGTCAATAGCAATCAGCCCCAGCATTTT. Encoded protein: CAWRGGTGVNSNQPQHF.

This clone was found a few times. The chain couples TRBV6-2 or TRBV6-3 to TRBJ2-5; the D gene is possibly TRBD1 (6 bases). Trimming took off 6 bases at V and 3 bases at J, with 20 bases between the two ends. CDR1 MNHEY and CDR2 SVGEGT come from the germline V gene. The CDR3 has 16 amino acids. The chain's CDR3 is CASSPRGSGHEETQYF. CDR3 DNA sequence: TGTGCCAGCAGCCCCAGGGGAAGCGGTCATGAAGAGACCCAGTACTTC.

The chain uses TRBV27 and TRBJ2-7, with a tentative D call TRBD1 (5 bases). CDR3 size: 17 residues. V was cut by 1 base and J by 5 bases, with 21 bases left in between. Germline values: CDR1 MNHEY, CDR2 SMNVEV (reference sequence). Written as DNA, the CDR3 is TGTGCCAGCAGTTTATTTGCCAGGGCATATACACTAAACGAGCAGTACTTC. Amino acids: CASSLFARAYTLNEQYF.

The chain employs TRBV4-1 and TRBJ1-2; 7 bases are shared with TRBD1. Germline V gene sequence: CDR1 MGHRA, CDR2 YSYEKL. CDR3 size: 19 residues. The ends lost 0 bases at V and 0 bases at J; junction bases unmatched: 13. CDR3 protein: CASSQDRGQIFPTNYGYTF. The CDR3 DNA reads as TGCGCCAGCAGCCAAGATCGGGGACAGATTTTTCCCACTAACTATGGCTACACCTTC.

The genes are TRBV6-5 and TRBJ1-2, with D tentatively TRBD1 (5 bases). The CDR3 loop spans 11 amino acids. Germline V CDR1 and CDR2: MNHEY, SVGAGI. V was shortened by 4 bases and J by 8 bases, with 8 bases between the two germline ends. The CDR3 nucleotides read TGTGCCAGCAGTTCCAGGGCGGGCTACACCTTC. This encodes CASSSRAGYTF.

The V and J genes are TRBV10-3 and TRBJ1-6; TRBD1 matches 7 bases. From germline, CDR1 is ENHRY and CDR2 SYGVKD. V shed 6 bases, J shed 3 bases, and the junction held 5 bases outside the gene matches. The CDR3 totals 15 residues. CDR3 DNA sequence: TGTGCCATCAGGGGACAGACGAACTATAATTCACCCCTCCACTTT. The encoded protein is CAIRGQTNYNSPLHF.

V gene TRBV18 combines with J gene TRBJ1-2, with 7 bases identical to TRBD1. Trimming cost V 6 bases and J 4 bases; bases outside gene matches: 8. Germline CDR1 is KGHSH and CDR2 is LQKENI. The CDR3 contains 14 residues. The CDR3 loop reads CASSPVSGGYGYTF. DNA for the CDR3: TGTGCCAGCTCCCCCGTTTCAGGGGGCTATGGCTACACCTTC.

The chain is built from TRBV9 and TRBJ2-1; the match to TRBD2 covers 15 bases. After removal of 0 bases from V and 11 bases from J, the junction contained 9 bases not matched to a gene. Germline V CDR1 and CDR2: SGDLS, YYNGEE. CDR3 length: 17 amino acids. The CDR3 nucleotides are TGTGCCAGCAGCGTAGCTTCAGGGACTAGCGGGAGGACGCAGCAGTTCTTC. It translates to CASSVASGTSGRTQQFF.